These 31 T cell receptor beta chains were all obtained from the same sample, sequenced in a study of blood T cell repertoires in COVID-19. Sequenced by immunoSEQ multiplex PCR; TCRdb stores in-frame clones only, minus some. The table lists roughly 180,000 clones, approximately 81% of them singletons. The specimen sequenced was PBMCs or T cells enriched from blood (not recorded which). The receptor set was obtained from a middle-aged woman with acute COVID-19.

CDR3 sequence reads: CASSSGYSYNEQFF. The DNA of the CDR3 is TGTGCCAGCTCCAGCGGTTACTCCTACAATGAGCAGTTCTTC. The genes are TRBV6-5 and TRBJ2-1; a weak D match, TRBD2 (5 bases). The V gene lost 8 bases and the J gene lost 0 bases, with 11 bases spanning the gap. CDR1 is MNHEY and CDR2 is SVGAGI in the germline V gene. This CDR3 spans 14 amino acids.

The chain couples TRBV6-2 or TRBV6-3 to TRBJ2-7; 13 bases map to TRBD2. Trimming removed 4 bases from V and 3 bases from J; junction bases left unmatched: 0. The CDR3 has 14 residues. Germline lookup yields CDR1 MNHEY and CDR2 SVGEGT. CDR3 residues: CASSWTSGSYEQYF. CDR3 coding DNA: TGTGCCAGCAGTTGGACTAGCGGGAGCTACGAGCAGTACTTC.

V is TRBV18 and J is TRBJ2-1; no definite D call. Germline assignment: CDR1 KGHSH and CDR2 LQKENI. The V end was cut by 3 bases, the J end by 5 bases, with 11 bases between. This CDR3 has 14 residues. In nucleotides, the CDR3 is TGTGCCAGCTCACCGGGCCACAGTGACAATGAGCAGTTCTTC. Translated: CASSPGHSDNEQFF. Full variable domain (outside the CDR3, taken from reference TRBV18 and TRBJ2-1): NAGVMQNPRHLVRRRGQEARLRCSPMKGHSHVYWYRQLPEEGLKFMVYLQKENIIDESGMPKERFSAEFPKEGPSILRIQQVVRGDSAAYFCASSPGHSDNEQFFGPGTRLTVL.

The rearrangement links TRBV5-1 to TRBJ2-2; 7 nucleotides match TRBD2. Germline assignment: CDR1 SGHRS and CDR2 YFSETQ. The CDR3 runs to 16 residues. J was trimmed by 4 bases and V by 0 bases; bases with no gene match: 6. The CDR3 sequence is CASSLELLAGTGELFF. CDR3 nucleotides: TGCGCCAGCAGCTTGGAACTCTTAGCGGGCACCGGGGAGCTGTTTTTT.

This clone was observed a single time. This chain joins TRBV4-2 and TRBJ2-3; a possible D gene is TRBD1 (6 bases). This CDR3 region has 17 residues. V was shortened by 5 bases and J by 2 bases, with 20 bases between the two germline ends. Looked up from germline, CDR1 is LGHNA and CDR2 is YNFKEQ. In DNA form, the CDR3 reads TGTGCCAGCAGCGTTTCACCCGGGACAAGCCTCACAGATACGCAGTATTTT. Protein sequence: CASSVSPGTSLTDTQYF.

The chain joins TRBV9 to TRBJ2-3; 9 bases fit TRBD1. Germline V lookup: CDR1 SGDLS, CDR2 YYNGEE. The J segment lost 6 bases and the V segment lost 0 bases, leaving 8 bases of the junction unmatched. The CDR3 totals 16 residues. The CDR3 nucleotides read TGTGCCAGCAGCGTAGCTCCCGGACAGGGGTGGGATACGCAGTATTTT. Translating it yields CASSVAPGQGWDTQYF. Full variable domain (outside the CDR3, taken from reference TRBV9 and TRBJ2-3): DSGVTQTPKHLITATGQRVTLRCSPRSGDLSVYWYQQSLDQGLQFLIQYYNGEERAKGNILERFSAQQFPDLHSELNLSSLELGDSALYFCASSVAPGQGWDTQYFGPGTRLTVL.

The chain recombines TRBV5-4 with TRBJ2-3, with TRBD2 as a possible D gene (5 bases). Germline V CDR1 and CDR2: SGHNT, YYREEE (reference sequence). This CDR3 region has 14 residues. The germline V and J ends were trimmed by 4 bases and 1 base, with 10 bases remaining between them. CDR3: CASSTSGGTDTQYF. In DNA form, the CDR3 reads TGTGCCAGCAGCACTAGTGGCGGCACAGATACGCAGTATTTT.

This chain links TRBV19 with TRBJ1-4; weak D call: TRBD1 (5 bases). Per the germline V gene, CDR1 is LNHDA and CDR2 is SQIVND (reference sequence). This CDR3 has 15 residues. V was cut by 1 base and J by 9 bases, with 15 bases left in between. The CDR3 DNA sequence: TGTGCCAGTAGTATAGCGGGGGTCGCCTCGAAAAAACTGTTTTTT. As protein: CASSIAGVASKKLFF.

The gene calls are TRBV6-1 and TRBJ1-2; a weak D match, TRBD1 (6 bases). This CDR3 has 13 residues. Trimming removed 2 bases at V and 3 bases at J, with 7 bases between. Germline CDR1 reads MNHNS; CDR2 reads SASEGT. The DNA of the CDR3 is TGTGCCAGCAGTGAAAAGGGGGACTATGGCTACACCTTC. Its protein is CASSEKGDYGYTF.

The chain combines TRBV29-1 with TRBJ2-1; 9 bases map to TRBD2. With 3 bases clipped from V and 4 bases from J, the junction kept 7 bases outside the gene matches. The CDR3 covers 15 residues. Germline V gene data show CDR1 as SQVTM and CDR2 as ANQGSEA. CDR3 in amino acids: CSVDRIAGVYNEQFF. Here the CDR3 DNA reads TGCAGCGTTGATCGTATAGCGGGGGTTTACAATGAGCAGTTCTTC.

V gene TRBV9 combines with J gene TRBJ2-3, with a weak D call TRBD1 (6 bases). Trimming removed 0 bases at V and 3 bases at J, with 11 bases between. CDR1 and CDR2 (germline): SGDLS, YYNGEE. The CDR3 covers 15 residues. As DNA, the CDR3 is TGTGCCAGCAGCGTAGCCTCCGGACAGACAGATACGCAGTATTTT. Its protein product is CASSVASGQTDTQYF.

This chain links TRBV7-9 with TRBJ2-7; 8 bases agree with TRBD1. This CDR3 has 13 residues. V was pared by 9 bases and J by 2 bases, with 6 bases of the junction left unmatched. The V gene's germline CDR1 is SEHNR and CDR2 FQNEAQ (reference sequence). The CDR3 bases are TGTGCCAGTATACCGACAGGGGCCTACGAGCAGTACTTC. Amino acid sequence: CASIPTGAYEQYF.

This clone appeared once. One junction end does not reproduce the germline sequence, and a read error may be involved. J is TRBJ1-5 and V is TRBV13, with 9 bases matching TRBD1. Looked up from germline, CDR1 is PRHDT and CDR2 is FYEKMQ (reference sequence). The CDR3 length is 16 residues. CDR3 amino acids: CASSLGGTGHNQPQHF. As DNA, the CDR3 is TGTGCCAGCAGCCTAGGGGGGACAGGGCACAATCAGCCCCAGCATTTT.

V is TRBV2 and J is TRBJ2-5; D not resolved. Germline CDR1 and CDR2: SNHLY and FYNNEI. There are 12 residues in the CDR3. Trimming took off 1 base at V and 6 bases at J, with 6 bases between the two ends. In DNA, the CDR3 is TGTGCCAGCAGTGAAGGGGCGAAGACCCAGTACTTC. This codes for CASSEGAKTQYF.

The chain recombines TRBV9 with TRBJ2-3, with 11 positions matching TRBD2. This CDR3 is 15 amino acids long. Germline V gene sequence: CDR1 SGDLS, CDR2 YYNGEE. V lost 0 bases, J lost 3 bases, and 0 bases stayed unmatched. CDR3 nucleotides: TGTGCCAGCAGCGTAGGACTAGCGGGGACAGATACGCAGTATTTT. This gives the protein CASSVGLAGTDTQYF.

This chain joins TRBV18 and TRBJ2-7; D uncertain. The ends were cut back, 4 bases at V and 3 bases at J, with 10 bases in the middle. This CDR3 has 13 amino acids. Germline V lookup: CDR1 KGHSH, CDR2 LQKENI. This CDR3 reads CASSRYSDYEQYF. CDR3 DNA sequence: TGTGCCAGCTCACGCTACAGTGACTACGAGCAGTACTTC.

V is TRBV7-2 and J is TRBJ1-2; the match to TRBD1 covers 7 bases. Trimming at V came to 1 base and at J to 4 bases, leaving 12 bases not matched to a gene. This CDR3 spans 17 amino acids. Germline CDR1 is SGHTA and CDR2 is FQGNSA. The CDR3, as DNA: TGTGCCAGCAGCTTAGACGACAGGGTAAAGGACGCCTATGGCTACACCTTC. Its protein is CASSLDDRVKDAYGYTF.

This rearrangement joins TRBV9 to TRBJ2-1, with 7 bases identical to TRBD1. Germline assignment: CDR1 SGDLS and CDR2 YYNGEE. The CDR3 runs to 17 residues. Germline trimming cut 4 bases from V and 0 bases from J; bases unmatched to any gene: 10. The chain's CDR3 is CASSSQGGLLSYNEQFF. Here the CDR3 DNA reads TGTGCCAGCAGCTCACAAGGGGGCCTTCTCTCCTACAATGAGCAGTTCTTC. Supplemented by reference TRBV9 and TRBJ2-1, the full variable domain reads DSGVTQTPKHLITATGQRVTLRCSPRSGDLSVYWYQQSLDQGLQFLIQYYNGEERAKGNILERFSAQQFPDLHSELNLSSLELGDSALYFCASSSQGGLLSYNEQFFGPGTRLTVL.

CDR3: CASSATTGNEQFF. CDR3 coding DNA: TGCGCCAGCAGCGCGACGACAGGTAATGAGCAGTTCTTC. The V and J genes are TRBV4-1 and TRBJ2-1; D may be TRBD1 (6 bases). Germline V gives CDR1 MGHRA, CDR2 YSYEKL. The CDR3 is made up of 13 amino acids. Between the trimmed V and J ends, which lost 5 bases and 7 bases, there was a span of 12 bases.

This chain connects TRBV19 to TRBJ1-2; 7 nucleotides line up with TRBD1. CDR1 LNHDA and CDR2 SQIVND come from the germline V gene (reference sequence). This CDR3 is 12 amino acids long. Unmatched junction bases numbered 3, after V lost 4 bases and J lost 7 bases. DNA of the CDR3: TGTGCCAGTAGTAGACGGACAGGTGGCTACACCTTC. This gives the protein CASSRRTGGYTF.

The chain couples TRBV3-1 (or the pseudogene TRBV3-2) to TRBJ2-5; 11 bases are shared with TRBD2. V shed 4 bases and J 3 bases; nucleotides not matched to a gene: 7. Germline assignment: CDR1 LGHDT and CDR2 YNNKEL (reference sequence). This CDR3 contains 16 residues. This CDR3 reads CASSRVSGREEETQYF. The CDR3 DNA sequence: TGTGCCAGCAGCCGGGTTAGCGGGAGGGAAGAAGAGACCCAGTACTTC.

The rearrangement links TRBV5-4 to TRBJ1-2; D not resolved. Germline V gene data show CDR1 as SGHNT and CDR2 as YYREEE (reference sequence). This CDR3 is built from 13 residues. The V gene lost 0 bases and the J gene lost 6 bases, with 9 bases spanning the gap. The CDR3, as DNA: TGTGCCAGCAGCTTGGGGCAGGTCGATGGCTACACCTTC. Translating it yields CASSLGQVDGYTF.

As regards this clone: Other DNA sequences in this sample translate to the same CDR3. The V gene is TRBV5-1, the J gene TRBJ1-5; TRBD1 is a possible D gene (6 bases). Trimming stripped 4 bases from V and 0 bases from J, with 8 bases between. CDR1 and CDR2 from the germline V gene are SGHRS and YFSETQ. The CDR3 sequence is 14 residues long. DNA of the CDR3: TGCGCCAGCAGCCTGGACAGTAGCAATCAGCCCCAGCATTTT. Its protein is CASSLDSSNQPQHF.

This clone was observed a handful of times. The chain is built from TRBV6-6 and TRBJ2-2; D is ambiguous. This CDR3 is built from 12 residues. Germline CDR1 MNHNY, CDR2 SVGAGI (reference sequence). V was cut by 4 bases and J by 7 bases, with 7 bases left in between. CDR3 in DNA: TGTGCCAGCAGTTTTAACGGCGGGGAGCTGTTTTTT. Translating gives CASSFNGGELFF.

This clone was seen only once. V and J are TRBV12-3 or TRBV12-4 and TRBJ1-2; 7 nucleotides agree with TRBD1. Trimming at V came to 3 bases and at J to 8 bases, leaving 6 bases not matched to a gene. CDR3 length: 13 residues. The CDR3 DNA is TGTGCCAGCAGTTTGGACAGGAAGTGGGGCTACACCTTC. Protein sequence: CASSLDRKWGYTF.

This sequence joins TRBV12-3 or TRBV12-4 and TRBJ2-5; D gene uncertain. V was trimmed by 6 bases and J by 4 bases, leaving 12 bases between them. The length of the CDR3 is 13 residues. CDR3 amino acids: CASSPDPGETQYF. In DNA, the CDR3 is TGTGCCAGCAGCCCCGACCCGGGAGAGACCCAGTACTTC.

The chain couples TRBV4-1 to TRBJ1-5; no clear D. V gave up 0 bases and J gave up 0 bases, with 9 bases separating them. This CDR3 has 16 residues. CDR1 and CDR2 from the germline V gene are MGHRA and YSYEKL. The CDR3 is CASSQEGSYSNQPQHF. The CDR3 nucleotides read TGCGCCAGCAGCCAAGAGGGCAGCTATAGCAATCAGCCCCAGCATTTT.

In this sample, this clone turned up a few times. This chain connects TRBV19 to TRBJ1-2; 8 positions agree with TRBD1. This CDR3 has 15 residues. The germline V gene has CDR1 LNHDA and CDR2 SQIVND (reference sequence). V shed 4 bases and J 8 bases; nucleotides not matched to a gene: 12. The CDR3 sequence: CASSTAPRQGHGYTF. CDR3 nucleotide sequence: TGTGCCAGTAGTACAGCCCCCCGACAGGGGCACGGCTACACCTTC.

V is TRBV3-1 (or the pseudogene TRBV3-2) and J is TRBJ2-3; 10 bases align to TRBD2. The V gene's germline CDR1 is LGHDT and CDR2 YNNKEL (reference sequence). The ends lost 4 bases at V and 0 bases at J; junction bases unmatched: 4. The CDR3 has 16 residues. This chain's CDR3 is CASSPQLAGSTDTQYF. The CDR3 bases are TGTGCCAGCAGCCCCCAACTAGCGGGAAGCACAGATACGCAGTATTTT.

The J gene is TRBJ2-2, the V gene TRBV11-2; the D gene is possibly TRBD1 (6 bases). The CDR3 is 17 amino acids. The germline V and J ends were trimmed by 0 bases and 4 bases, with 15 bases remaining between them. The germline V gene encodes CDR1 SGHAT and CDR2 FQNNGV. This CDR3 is CASSLERDPGATGELFF. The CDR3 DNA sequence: TGTGCCAGCAGCTTAGAGAGGGATCCAGGGGCCACCGGGGAGCTGTTTTTT.

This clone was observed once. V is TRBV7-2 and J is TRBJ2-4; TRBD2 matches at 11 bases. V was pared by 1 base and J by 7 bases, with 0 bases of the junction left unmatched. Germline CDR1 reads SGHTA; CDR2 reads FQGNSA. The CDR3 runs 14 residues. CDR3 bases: TGTGCCAGCAGCTTAGGGACTAGCGGGAACATTCAGTACTTC. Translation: CASSLGTSGNIQYF.